What follows are 21 T cell receptor beta chains derived from one specimen sequenced in a study of sequential checkpoint blockade in melanoma. Specified treatment: randomized to nivolumab then ipilimumab (arm A) or the reverse (arm B). This table comes from immunoSEQ multiplex PCR, and its TCRdb copy is limited to in-frame clones, with some not included. The repertoire includes about 28,000 clones, 83% of them detected once, and roughly 17% sits in the top ten. The material sequenced was CD8+ T cells sorted from blood (inferred from file names), taken from a patient given nivolumab and ipilimumab in sequence. Receptors originate from a human donor with melanoma.

The rearrangement uses TRBV7-3 and TRBJ2-7; the match to TRBD2 covers 13 bases. The CDR3 is made up of 15 amino acids. Unmatched junction bases numbered 1, after V lost 3 bases and J lost 2 bases. Germline lookup yields CDR1 SGHTA and CDR2 FQGTGA. CDR3 DNA: TGTGCCAGCAGCTTCGGACTAGCGGGGGCCTACGAGCAGTACTTC. This encodes CASSFGLAGAYEQYF.

The CDR3 spells CASSWAPGPGELFF. CDR3 DNA: TGTGCCAGCAGCTGGGCCCCTGGCCCCGGGGAGCTGTTTTTT. This chain connects TRBV7-7 to TRBJ2-2, with D hard to call. Trimming took off 4 bases at V and 6 bases at J, with 12 bases between the two ends. This CDR3 is built from 14 residues. Germline V lookup: CDR1 SSHAT, CDR2 FNYEAQ (reference sequence).

V is TRBV27 and J is TRBJ1-5; weak D call: TRBD1 (6 bases). Germline loops: CDR1 MNHEY, CDR2 SMNVEV (reference sequence). V shed 8 bases and J shed 0 bases, with 14 bases lying between them. The CDR3 has 15 amino acids. The CDR3 nucleotides are TGTGCCAGCTCCCTCAGGGGTCGTAGCAATCAGCCCCAGCATTTT. Protein sequence: CASSLRGRSNQPQHF.

This rearrangement joins TRBV19 to TRBJ2-7; perhaps TRBD1 as D (6 bases). The V gene's germline CDR1 is LNHDA and CDR2 SQIVND (reference sequence). Trimming removed 1 base from V and 3 bases from J, with 16 bases in between. The CDR3 spans 16 residues. The CDR3 loop is CASSIVGATSVYEQYF. The DNA of the CDR3 is TGTGCCAGTAGTATAGTGGGGGCTACCTCCGTCTACGAGCAGTACTTC.

The J gene is TRBJ1-3, the V gene TRBV6-5; no definite D call. CDR3 length equals 14 residues. Germline-derived CDR1 and CDR2 are MNHEY and SVGAGI. V was shortened by 11 bases and J by 0 bases, with 14 bases between the two germline ends. CDR3 protein: CACREGVSGNTIYF. CDR3 bases: TGTGCCTGTAGAGAGGGTGTCTCTGGAAACACCATATATTTT.

In its sample, this clone was seen a few times. V usage is TRBV28 and J usage is TRBJ1-1; D gene uncertain. Germline V gene data show CDR1 as MDHEN and CDR2 as SYDVKM. V was shortened by 3 bases and J by 3 bases, with 8 bases between the two germline ends. The CDR3 covers 13 residues. The CDR3 loop is CASSLGRDTEAFF. The DNA for the CDR3 is TGTGCCAGCAGTTTGGGCAGAGACACTGAAGCTTTCTTT. Complete variable domain (other parts from reference TRBV28 and TRBJ1-1): DVKVTQSSRYLVKRTGEKVFLECVQDMDHENMFWYRQDPGLGLRLIYFSYDVKMKEKGDIPEGYSVSREKKERFSLILESASTNQTSMYLCASSLGRDTEAFFGQGTRLTVV.

This clone was counted a single time. The chain uses TRBV13 and TRBJ2-5; D unresolved. The germline V and J ends were trimmed by 1 base and 0 bases, with 6 bases remaining between them. Per germline, CDR1 PRHDT and CDR2 FYEKMQ (reference sequence). There are 14 residues in the CDR3. This chain's CDR3 is CASSLDSNQETQYF. The CDR3 coding sequence is TGTGCCAGCAGCTTAGATAGCAACCAAGAGACCCAGTACTTC.

This clone was seen a single time. The V gene is TRBV4-1, the J gene TRBJ2-2; possibly TRBD1 for D (5 bases). CDR1 and CDR2 from the germline V gene are MGHRA and YSYEKL. V was pared by 0 bases and J by 1 base, with 6 bases between. There are 15 residues in the CDR3. In DNA, the CDR3 is TGCGCCAGCAGCCAAGATGGACAGAACACCGGGGAGCTGTTTTTT. Amino acids: CASSQDGQNTGELFF.

The chain combines TRBV6-1 with TRBJ1-1; D gene ambiguous. The CDR3 has 15 amino acids. V gave up 7 bases and J gave up 0 bases, with 15 bases separating them. The germline V gene has CDR1 MNHNS and CDR2 SASEGT. CDR3 DNA: TGTGCCAGCAAAGAGGGAAACTGGGTGAACACTGAAGCTTTCTTT. Protein: CASKEGNWVNTEAFF.

The chain employs TRBV7-9 and TRBJ2-3; 8 nucleotides match TRBD2. After removal of 1 base from V and 3 bases from J, the junction contained 15 bases not matched to a gene. Per germline, CDR1 SEHNR and CDR2 FQNEAQ (reference sequence). This CDR3 spans 19 amino acids. This CDR3 is CASSLGSAFRTSKTDTQYF. CDR3 sequence (DNA): TGTGCCAGCAGCTTAGGTAGCGCCTTTAGGACTAGCAAGACAGATACGCAGTATTTT. The variable domain in full, with the rest retrieved from reference TRBV7-9 and TRBJ2-3, is DTGVSQNPRHKITKRGQNVTFRCDPISEHNRLYWYRQTLGQGPEFLTYFQNEAQLEKSRLLSDRFSAERPKGSFSTLEIQRTEQGDSAMYLCASSLGSAFRTSKTDTQYFGPGTRLTVL.

Comments on this clone: Distinct nucleotide sequences in the sample also encode this CDR3. The chain links TRBV19 to TRBJ2-7; D might be TRBD1 (6 bases). Germline loops: CDR1 LNHDA, CDR2 SQIVND (reference sequence). There are 14 residues in the CDR3. V lost 1 base, J lost 2 bases, and 9 bases lay in between. The CDR3 loop is CASSIGRGTYEQYF. CDR3 bases: TGTGCCAGTAGTATAGGCAGGGGTACCTACGAGCAGTACTTC.

The genes are TRBV14 and TRBJ2-7; tentative D call: TRBD1 (6 bases). The V gene's germline CDR1 is SGHDN and CDR2 FVKESK. This CDR3 region has 13 residues. V shed 3 bases and J shed 2 bases, with 8 bases lying between them. This CDR3 is CASSHTGPYEQYF. The CDR3, as DNA: TGTGCCAGCAGCCACACAGGGCCCTACGAGCAGTACTTC.

This rearrangement joins TRBV28 to TRBJ1-2; D not resolved. V lost 3 bases, J lost 2 bases, and 10 bases lay in between. CDR1 is MDHEN and CDR2 is SYDVKM in the germline V gene. The CDR3 is 14 amino acids. In nucleotides, the CDR3 is TGTGCCAGCAGTTTCCACCGCCAGAACTATGGCTACACCTTC. It encodes CASSFHRQNYGYTF.

This clone was seen more than once but under ten times. The identical CDR3 is also encoded by other nucleotide sequences in the sample. The V gene is TRBV6-5, the J gene TRBJ1-3; 11 positions match TRBD1. Trimming took 11 bases from V and 6 from J; bases not matched to a gene: 3. CDR1 MNHEY and CDR2 SVGAGI come from the germline V gene. There are 12 residues in the CDR3. As DNA, the CDR3 is TGTGCCTCCGGACAGGGGGCAAACACCATATATTTT. Translated, it gives CASGQGANTIYF.

This rearrangement joins TRBV2 to TRBJ2-1; 9 positions agree with TRBD1. Germline CDR1 SNHLY, CDR2 FYNNEI. Trimming cost V 2 bases and J 3 bases; bases outside gene matches: 8. CDR3 length: 17 residues. In DNA, the CDR3 is TGTGCCAGCAGTGAATCATGGCGGGACAGGGTCTACAATGAGCAGTTCTTC. Amino acid sequence: CASSESWRDRVYNEQFF.

This clone has a handful of counts. The chain is built from TRBV5-5 and TRBJ2-7, with D maybe TRBD2 (6 bases). This CDR3 has 15 amino acids. Trimming took 2 bases from V and 2 from J, leaving 14 bases between them. Germline V gene sequence: CDR1 SGHKS, CDR2 YYEKEE (reference sequence). CDR3 in amino acids: CASSFGGYGAYEQYF. In DNA, the CDR3 is TGTGCCAGCAGCTTTGGGGGGTACGGGGCCTACGAGCAGTACTTC.

This clone has only one observation. The CDR3 loop reads CASSLAAEAEQYF. As DNA, the CDR3 is TGTGCCAGCAGCTTGGCCGCAGAGGCCGAGCAGTACTTC. The V gene is TRBV5-4, the J gene TRBJ2-7; D not resolved. In germline, CDR1 is SGHNT, CDR2 YYREEE (reference sequence). This CDR3 is built from 13 residues. V was pared by 0 bases and J by 6 bases, with 10 bases between.

Comment on this clone: Mismatch with germline at one junction end may stem from a read error. The V call is TRBV5-8, the J call TRBJ1-2, with 7 bases fitting TRBD1. CDR3 length: 13 residues. Looked up from germline, CDR1 is SGHTS and CDR2 is YDEGEE. As DNA, the CDR3 is TGTGCCAGCAGCGATACTTACCGGGACAGCAAAGAATTC. Amino acids: CASSDTYRDSKEF.

This chain uses TRBV4-1 with TRBJ2-1; D perhaps matches TRBD2 (6 bases). CDR3 length equals 13 residues. In germline, CDR1 is MGHRA, CDR2 YSYEKL. The germline V and J ends were trimmed by 1 base and 15 bases, with 16 bases remaining between them. The CDR3 nucleotides are TGCGCCAGCAGCCAAGGCTTTGGCGGGGTACCGTTCTTC. This codes for CASSQGFGGVPFF.

The V gene is TRBV7-2, the J gene TRBJ2-1; 7 bases fit TRBD1. CDR1 is SGHTA, CDR2 FQGNSA, per germline. The V and J ends lost 3 bases and 5 bases, in that order; junction bases with no gene match: 16. The CDR3 spans 18 residues. The CDR3 DNA is TGTGCCAGCAGCTTGAGGGGGCCAGGGGTACAGACCAACAATGAGCAGTTCTTC. It is translated as CASSLRGPGVQTNNEQFF.

This sequence joins TRBV7-9 and TRBJ2-5; the D gene is possibly TRBD2 (5 bases). Germline CDR1 SEHNR, CDR2 FQNEAQ (reference sequence). The CDR3 totals 14 residues. Trimming removed 1 base at V and 5 bases at J, with 11 bases between. The CDR3: CASSLGGQWETQYF. CDR3 nucleotides: TGTGCCAGCAGCTTAGGCGGGCAGTGGGAGACCCAGTACTTC. The full variable domain, its missing parts supplied by reference TRBV7-9 and TRBJ2-5, is DTGVSQNPRHKITKRGQNVTFRCDPISEHNRLYWYRQTLGQGPEFLTYFQNEAQLEKSRLLSDRFSAERPKGSFSTLEIQRTEQGDSAMYLCASSLGGQWETQYFGPGTRLLVL.